This is a list of T cell receptor beta chains from one sample in a study of blood T cell repertoires in COVID-19. Sequencing used immunoSEQ multiplex PCR; TCRdb keeps in-frame clones, though not all of them. This sample has about 310,000 clones, with 85% to 90% found just once. Sequencing was carried out using peripheral blood. The origin of the receptors is a woman younger than 45 with COVID-19, enrolled during active disease. The CDR3 runs from the conserved cysteine through the conserved F or W. A clone size is listed for some rows: how often the clone was seen (once, few, many), or a class if it is expanded.

clone size: .; V gene: TRBV27; J gene: TRBJ1-5; CDR3 protein: CASGRDSRYSNQPQHF
clone size: .; V gene: TRBV11-2; J gene: TRBJ1-3; CDR3 protein: CASSLTDADSGNTIYF
clone size: .; V gene: TRBV27; J gene: TRBJ2-7; CDR3 protein: CASSSFGTGAYEQYF
clone size: .; V gene: TRBV19; J gene: TRBJ1-1; CDR3 protein: CASRTRQGATGAEAFF
clone size: .; V gene: TRBV20-1; J gene: TRBJ2-7; CDR3 protein: CSASPIEQGHHEQYF
clone size: .; V gene: TRBV6-5; J gene: TRBJ1-1; CDR3 protein: CASSLTGVNTEAFF
clone size: .; V gene: TRBV6-1; J gene: TRBJ1-1; CDR3 protein: CASSEGTGGVNTEAFF
clone size: .; V gene: TRBV5-1; J gene: TRBJ2-5; CDR3 protein: CASSFGRGDETQYF
clone size: .; V gene: TRBV19; J gene: TRBJ2-1; CDR3 protein: CASSIGFGGEQFF
clone size: .; V gene: TRBV7-9; J gene: TRBJ1-1; CDR3 protein: CASRWTGSTEAFF
clone size: .; V gene: TRBV19; J gene: TRBJ1-1; CDR3 protein: CASSIGTGGAKTEAFF
clone size: .; V gene: TRBV6-5; J gene: TRBJ1-2; CDR3 protein: CASRRGQGNYGYTF
clone size: .; V gene: TRBV29-1; J gene: TRBJ1-5; CDR3 protein: CSVVLGGNQPQHF
clone size: .; V gene: TRBV10-3; J gene: TRBJ1-2; CDR3 protein: CAISESPRGPGYTF
clone size: once; V gene: TRBV6-5; J gene: TRBJ2-5; CDR3 protein: CASSPQGLGGETQYF
clone size: .; V gene: TRBV2; J gene: TRBJ2-6; CDR3 protein: CASSADHRGGGANVLTF
clone size: few; V gene: TRBV18; J gene: TRBJ1-5; CDR3 protein: CASSPQRTGNGQPQHF
clone size: .; V gene: TRBV14; J gene: TRBJ2-1; CDR3 protein: CASSQDRLAVTYNEQFF
clone size: .; V gene: TRBV6-2/TRBV6-3; J gene: TRBJ1-1; CDR3 protein: CASSYIGEGEAFF
clone size: few; V gene: TRBV12-3/TRBV12-4; J gene: TRBJ2-7; CDR3 protein: CASSRGYEQYF
clone size: .; V gene: TRBV18; J gene: TRBJ2-7; CDR3 protein: CASSPTTGPSIDEQYF
clone size: once; V gene: TRBV5-6; J gene: TRBJ2-2; CDR3 protein: CASSPRTTNTGELFF
clone size: few; V gene: TRBV30; J gene: TRBJ1-2; CDR3 protein: CAWDRPPNYGYTF
clone size: .; V gene: TRBV11-2; J gene: TRBJ1-1; CDR3 protein: CASSHRRQGAKGATEAFF
clone size: .; V gene: TRBV5-4; J gene: TRBJ2-2; CDR3 protein: CASSHRDNTGELFF
clone size: .; V gene: TRBV6-4; J gene: TRBJ2-3; CDR3 protein: CASSAEGDASTDTQYF
clone size: once; V gene: TRBV10-3; J gene: TRBJ1-2; CDR3 protein: CAISESRETVGYTF
clone size: .; V gene: TRBV20-1; J gene: TRBJ1-2; CDR3 protein: CSASKGTGTNYGYTF
clone size: .; V gene: TRBV10-3; J gene: TRBJ2-5; CDR3 protein: CATSQGGQEETQYF
clone size: .; V gene: TRBV29-1; J gene: TRBJ1-1; CDR3 protein: CSVEGTGGARTEAFF
clone size: .; V gene: TRBV5-1; J gene: TRBJ2-3; CDR3 protein: CASSLKQDTQYF
clone size: .; V gene: TRBV6-1; J gene: TRBJ1-2; CDR3 protein: CASSEIRGGADTF
clone size: .; V gene: TRBV20-1; J gene: TRBJ1-1; CDR3 protein: CRGGRGTEAFF
clone size: .; V gene: TRBV4-1; J gene: TRBJ2-3; CDR3 protein: CASSQRTDTDTQYF
clone size: .; V gene: TRBV1; J gene: TRBJ2-1; CDR3 protein: CTSSQDMRGCYNEQFF
clone size: .; V gene: TRBV7-6; J gene: TRBJ1-2; CDR3 protein: CASSLTGSPDYGYTF
clone size: .; V gene: TRBV6-5; J gene: TRBJ2-7; CDR3 protein: CASGKGDREVYEQYF
clone size: once; V gene: TRBV19; J gene: TRBJ1-1; CDR3 protein: CASYRGGGNTEAFF
clone size: .; V gene: TRBV7-9; J gene: TRBJ2-2; CDR3 protein: CASIEGTGSTGELFF
clone size: .; V gene: TRBV30; J gene: TRBJ2-3; CDR3 protein: CAWTEGGSLADTQYF
clone size: .; V gene: TRBV12-5; J gene: TRBJ2-1; CDR3 protein: CASGLVGRGLSYNEQFF
clone size: .; V gene: TRBV28; J gene: TRBJ1-6; CDR3 protein: CASRSGTGLGNSPLHF
clone size: .; V gene: TRBV28; J gene: TRBJ1-4; CDR3 protein: CASSPTKGGERKLFF
clone size: .; V gene: TRBV28; J gene: TRBJ1-2; CDR3 protein: CASSLLGREGYTF
clone size: .; V gene: TRBV19; J gene: TRBJ1-3; CDR3 protein: CASSISSGSSGNTIYF
clone size: .; V gene: TRBV7-2; J gene: TRBJ2-5; CDR3 protein: CASSMEREERETQYF
clone size: .; V gene: TRBV30; J gene: TRBJ2-2; CDR3 protein: CAWRPSLGELFF
clone size: .; V gene: TRBV6-7; J gene: TRBJ1-5; CDR3 protein: CASSSRGHSNQPQHF
clone size: .; V gene: TRBV30; J gene: TRBJ1-1; CDR3 protein: CAWSQGRTGGTNTEAFF
clone size: .; V gene: TRBV11-3; J gene: TRBJ2-2; CDR3 protein: CASSPRGLVNTGELFF
clone size: .; V gene: TRBV29-1; J gene: TRBJ1-2; CDR3 protein: CSVEAPRQGRERCGYTF
clone size: .; V gene: TRBV6-2/TRBV6-3; J gene: TRBJ2-3; CDR3 protein: CASSYGAGSDTQYF
clone size: .; V gene: TRBV6-5; J gene: TRBJ2-7; CDR3 protein: CASSWDSSYEQYF
clone size: once; V gene: TRBV5-6; J gene: TRBJ2-7; CDR3 protein: CASSLSGGRSSAYEQYF
clone size: .; V gene: TRBV28; J gene: TRBJ2-2; CDR3 protein: CASRGTSANTGELFF
clone size: .; V gene: TRBV19; J gene: TRBJ2-2; CDR3 protein: CASRNRELNTGELFF
clone size: once; V gene: TRBV6-5; J gene: TRBJ1-5; CDR3 protein: CATARELYSNQPQHF
clone size: once; V gene: TRBV28; J gene: TRBJ2-3; CDR3 protein: CASSFPGLAGGRPSTDTQYF
clone size: .; V gene: TRBV19; J gene: TRBJ2-5; CDR3 protein: CASSIWTSRETQYF
clone size: .; V gene: TRBV12-3/TRBV12-4; J gene: TRBJ1-2; CDR3 protein: CASRPQENYGYTF